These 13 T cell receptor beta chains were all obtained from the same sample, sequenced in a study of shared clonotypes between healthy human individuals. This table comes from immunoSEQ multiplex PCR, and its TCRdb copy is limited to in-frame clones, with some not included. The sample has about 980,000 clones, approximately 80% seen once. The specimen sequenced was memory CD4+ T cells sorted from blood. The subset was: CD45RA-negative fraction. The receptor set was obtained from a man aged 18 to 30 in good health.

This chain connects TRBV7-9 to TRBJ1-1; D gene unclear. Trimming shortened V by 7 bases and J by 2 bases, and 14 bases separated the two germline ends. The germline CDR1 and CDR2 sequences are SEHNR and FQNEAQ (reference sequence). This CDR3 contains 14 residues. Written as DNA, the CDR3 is TGTGCCAGCATTCTAGGCGGGGAAAACACTGAAGCTTTCTTT. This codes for CASILGGENTEAFF.

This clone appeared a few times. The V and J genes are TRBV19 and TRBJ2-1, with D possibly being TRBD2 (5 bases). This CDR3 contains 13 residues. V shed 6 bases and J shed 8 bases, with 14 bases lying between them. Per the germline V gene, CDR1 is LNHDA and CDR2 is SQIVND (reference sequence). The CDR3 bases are TGTGCCAGTAGGCCTGGGCGGGTCGATGAGCAGTTCTTC. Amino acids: CASRPGRVDEQFF.

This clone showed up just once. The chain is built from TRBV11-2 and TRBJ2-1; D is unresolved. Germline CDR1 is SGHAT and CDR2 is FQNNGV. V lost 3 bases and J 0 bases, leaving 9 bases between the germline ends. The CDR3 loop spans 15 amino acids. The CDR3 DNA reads TGTGCCAGCAGCTTTAACGTTAACTCCTACAATGAGCAGTTCTTC. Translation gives CASSFNVNSYNEQFF.

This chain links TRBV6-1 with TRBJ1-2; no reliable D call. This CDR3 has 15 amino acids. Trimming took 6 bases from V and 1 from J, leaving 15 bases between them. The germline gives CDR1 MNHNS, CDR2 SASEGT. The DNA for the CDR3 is TGTGCCAGCAGGAAGGACGTTGGGGTTAACTATGGCTACACCTTC. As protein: CASRKDVGVNYGYTF.

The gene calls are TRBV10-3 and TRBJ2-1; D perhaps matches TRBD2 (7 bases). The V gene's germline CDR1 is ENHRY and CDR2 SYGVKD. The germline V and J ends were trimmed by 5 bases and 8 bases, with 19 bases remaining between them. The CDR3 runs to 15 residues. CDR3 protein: CAISPKRESGDEQFF. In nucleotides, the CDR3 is TGTGCCATCAGTCCCAAGCGGGAATCAGGGGATGAGCAGTTCTTC.

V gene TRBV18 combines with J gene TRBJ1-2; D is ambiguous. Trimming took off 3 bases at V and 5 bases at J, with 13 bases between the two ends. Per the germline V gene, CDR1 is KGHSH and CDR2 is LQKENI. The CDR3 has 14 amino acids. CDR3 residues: CASSPMGGGYGYTF. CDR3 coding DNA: TGTGCCAGCTCACCGATGGGAGGTGGATATGGCTACACCTTC.

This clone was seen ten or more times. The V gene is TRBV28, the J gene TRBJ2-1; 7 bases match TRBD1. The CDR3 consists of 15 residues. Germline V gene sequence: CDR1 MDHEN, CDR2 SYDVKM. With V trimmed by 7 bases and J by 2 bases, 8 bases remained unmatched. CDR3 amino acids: CASISQGTAYNEQFF. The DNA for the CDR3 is TGTGCCAGCATCTCCCAGGGGACAGCCTACAATGAGCAGTTCTTC. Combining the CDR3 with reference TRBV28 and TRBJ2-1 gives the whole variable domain DVKVTQSSRYLVKRTGEKVFLECVQDMDHENMFWYRQDPGLGLRLIYFSYDVKMKEKGDIPEGYSVSREKKERFSLILESASTNQTSMYLCASISQGTAYNEQFFGPGTRLTVL.

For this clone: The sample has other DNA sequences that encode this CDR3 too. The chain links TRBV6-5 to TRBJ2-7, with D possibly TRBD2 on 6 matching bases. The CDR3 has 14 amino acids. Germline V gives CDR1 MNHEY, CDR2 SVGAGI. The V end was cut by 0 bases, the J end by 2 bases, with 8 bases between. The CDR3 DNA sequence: TGTGCCAGCAGTTACTCAGCGGGCCCCTACGAGCAGTACTTC. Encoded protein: CASSYSAGPYEQYF.

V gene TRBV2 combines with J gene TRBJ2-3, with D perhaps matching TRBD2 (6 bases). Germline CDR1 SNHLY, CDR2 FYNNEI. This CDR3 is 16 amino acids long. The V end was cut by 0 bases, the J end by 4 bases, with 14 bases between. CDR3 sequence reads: CASSEALVLASDTQYF. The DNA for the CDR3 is TGTGCCAGCAGTGAAGCGCTGGTTCTAGCGTCAGATACGCAGTATTTT.

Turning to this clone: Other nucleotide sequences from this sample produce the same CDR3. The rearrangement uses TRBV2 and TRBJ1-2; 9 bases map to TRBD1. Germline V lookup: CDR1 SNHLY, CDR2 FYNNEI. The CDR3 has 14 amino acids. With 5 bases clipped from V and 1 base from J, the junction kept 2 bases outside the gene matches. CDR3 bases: TGTGCCAGCAGTTGGGGACAGGGTAACTATGGCTACACCTTC. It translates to CASSWGQGNYGYTF. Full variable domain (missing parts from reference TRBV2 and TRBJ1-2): EPEVTQTPSHQVTQMGQEVILRCVPISNHLYFYWYRQILGQKVEFLVSFYNNEISEKSEIFDDQFSVERPDGSNFTLKIRSTKLEDSAMYFCASSWGQGNYGYTFGSGTRLTVV.

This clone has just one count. The CDR3 DNA follows: TGCAGCGTCGCAGCGCGCGCTGGTCTGACAGATACGCAGTATTTT. Amino acids: CSVAARAGLTDTQYF. The chain is built from TRBV29-1 and TRBJ2-3; D not certain. The CDR3 has 15 residues. Germline values: CDR1 SQVTM, CDR2 ANQGSEA. The V and J ends lost 6 bases and 3 bases respectively, with 19 bases between them.

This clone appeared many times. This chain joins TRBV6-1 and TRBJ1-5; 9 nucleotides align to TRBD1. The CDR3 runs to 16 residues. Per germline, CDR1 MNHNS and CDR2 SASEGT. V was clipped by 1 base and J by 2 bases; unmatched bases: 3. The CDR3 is CASSEDRDRGNQPQHF. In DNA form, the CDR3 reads TGTGCCAGCAGTGAAGACCGGGACAGGGGCAATCAGCCCCAGCATTTT.

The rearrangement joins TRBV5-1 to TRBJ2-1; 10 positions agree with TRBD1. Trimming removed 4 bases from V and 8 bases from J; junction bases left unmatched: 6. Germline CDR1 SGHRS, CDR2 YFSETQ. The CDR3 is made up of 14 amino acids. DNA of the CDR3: TGCGCCAGCAGCGCCGGGACAGGGGTTCATGAGCAGTTCTTC. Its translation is CASSAGTGVHEQFF.